This passage covers 5 T cell receptor beta chains from one sample sequenced in a study of vaccination effects on CD4 cells after COVID-19. Clones were read by immunoSEQ multiplex PCR, and TCRdb kept only the in-frame ones, dropping some. The sample contains approximately 45,000 clones, roughly 80% of which appear only once. After more than 9 days in culture, the CD4+ T cells were isolated. Their antigens remain unidentified. The starting material was CD4+ T cells from PBMCs cultured without peptide, obtained before COVID-19 vaccination. The source of these receptors is a human donor who had a prior SARS-CoV-2 infection.

CDR3 DNA: TGTGCCAGCAGGGGCAGAGGGACGAACACTGAAGCTTTCTTT. Protein: CASRGRGTNTEAFF. This chain uses TRBV11-3 with TRBJ1-1; the D gene is possibly TRBD1 (5 bases). This CDR3 is built from 14 residues. Germline V lookup: CDR1 SGHNT, CDR2 YENEEA. The V end lost 6 bases, the J end lost 1 base, and 12 bases lay between the germline ends.

The chain recombines TRBV7-2 with TRBJ2-7; 8 positions agree with TRBD2. The germline V gene encodes CDR1 SGHTA and CDR2 FQGNSA. The CDR3 sequence is 15 residues long. Germline trimming cut 5 bases from V and 4 bases from J; bases unmatched to any gene: 10. CDR3 DNA: TGTGCCAGCAGCCCTTTTAGCGGGAAGGGTTACGAGCAGTACTTC. Protein: CASSPFSGKGYEQYF.

The table lists this clone with a count of one. This chain links TRBV9 with TRBJ1-2; D possibly corresponds to TRBD1 (5 bases). The germline V gene has CDR1 SGDLS and CDR2 YYNGEE. V was cut by 0 bases and J by 5 bases, with 14 bases left in between. This CDR3 contains 15 residues. The CDR3 protein is CASSVAQGGLYGYTF. In DNA form, the CDR3 reads TGTGCCAGCAGCGTAGCGCAGGGTGGGTTATATGGCTACACCTTC. Full variable domain (rest looked up from reference TRBV9 and TRBJ1-2): DSGVTQTPKHLITATGQRVTLRCSPRSGDLSVYWYQQSLDQGLQFLIQYYNGEERAKGNILERFSAQQFPDLHSELNLSSLELGDSALYFCASSVAQGGLYGYTFGSGTRLTVV.

The CDR3, as DNA: TGTGCCAGCAGTAGGCCTAGCGGGACTAATTACGAGCAGTACTTC. Protein product: CASSRPSGTNYEQYF. The V call is TRBV2, the J call TRBJ2-7, with TRBD2 matching 9 bases. Looked up from germline, CDR1 is SNHLY and CDR2 is FYNNEI. The CDR3 covers 15 residues. After removal of 5 bases from V and 4 bases from J, the junction contained 9 bases not matched to a gene.

This clone was detected only a few times. J is TRBJ1-1 and V is TRBV5-1, with D unclear. Germline V gene sequence: CDR1 SGHRS, CDR2 YFSETQ. This CDR3 is built from 15 residues. The V end was cut by 0 bases, the J end by 0 bases, with 9 bases between. CDR3 amino acids: CASSLGPNMNTEAFF. The CDR3 nucleotides are TGCGCCAGCAGCTTGGGACCAAATATGAACACTGAAGCTTTCTTT.